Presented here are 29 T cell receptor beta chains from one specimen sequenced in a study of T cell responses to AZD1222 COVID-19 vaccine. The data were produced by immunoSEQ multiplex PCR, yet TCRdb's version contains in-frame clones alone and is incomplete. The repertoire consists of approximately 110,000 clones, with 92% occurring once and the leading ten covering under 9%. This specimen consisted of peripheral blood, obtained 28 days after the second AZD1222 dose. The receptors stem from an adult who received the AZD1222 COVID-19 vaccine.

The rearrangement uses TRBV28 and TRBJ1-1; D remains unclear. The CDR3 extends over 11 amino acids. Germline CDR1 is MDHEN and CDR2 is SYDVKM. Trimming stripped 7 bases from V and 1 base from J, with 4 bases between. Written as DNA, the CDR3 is TGTGCCAGCATCTCGAACACTGAAGCTTTCTTT. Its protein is CASISNTEAFF.

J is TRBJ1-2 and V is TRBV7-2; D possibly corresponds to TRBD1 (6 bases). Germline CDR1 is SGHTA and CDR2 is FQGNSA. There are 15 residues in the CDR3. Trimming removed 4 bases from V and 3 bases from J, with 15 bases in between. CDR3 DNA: TGTGCCAGCAGCTCTGCTCAGGGGAGGGACTATGGCTACACCTTC. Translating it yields CASSSAQGRDYGYTF. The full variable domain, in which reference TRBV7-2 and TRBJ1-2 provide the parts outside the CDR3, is GAGVSQSPSNKVTEKGKDVELRCDPISGHTALYWYRQSLGQGLEFLIYFQGNSAPDKSGLPSDRFSAERTGGSVSTLTIQRTQQEDSAVYLCASSSAQGRDYGYTFGSGTRLTVV.

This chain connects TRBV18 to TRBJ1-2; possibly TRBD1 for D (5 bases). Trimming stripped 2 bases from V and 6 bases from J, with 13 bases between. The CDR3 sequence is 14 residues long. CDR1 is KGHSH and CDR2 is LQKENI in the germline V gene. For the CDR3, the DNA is TGTGCCAGCTCACCAACTATGGTGGGGCATGGCTACACCTTC. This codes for CASSPTMVGHGYTF.

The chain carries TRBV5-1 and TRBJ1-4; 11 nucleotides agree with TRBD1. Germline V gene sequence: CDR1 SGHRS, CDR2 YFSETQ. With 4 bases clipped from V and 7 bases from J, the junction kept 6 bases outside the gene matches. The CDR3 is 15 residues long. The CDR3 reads CASSLGTGGSEKLFF. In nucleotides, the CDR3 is TGCGCCAGCAGCCTAGGGACAGGGGGGTCTGAAAAACTGTTTTTT.

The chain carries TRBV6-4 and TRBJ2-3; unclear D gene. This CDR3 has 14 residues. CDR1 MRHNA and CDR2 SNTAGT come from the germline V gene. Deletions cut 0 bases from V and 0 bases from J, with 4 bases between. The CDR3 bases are TGTGCCAGCAGTGACTCTGGGAGCACAGATACGCAGTATTTT. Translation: CASSDSGSTDTQYF.

CDR3 protein: CASSPTTANYGYTF. CDR3 bases: TGTGCCAGCAGTCCGACAACAGCTAACTATGGCTACACCTTC. This chain joins TRBV7-9 and TRBJ1-2, with D hard to call. This CDR3 is 14 amino acids long. Germline V gene sequence: CDR1 SEHNR, CDR2 FQNEAQ (reference sequence). V lost 6 bases and J 0 bases, leaving 11 bases between the germline ends. The whole variable domain, remainder taken from reference TRBV7-9 and TRBJ1-2, is DTGVSQNPRHKITKRGQNVTFRCDPISEHNRLYWYRQTLGQGPEFLTYFQNEAQLEKSRLLSDRFSAERPKGSFSTLEIQRTEQGDSAMYLCASSPTTANYGYTFGSGTRLTVV.

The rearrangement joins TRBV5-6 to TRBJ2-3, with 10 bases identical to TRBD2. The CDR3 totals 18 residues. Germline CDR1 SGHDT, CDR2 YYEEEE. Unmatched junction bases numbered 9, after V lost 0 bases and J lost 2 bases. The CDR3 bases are TGTGCCAGCAGCTTGGGGCTAGCGGGGGCCCTACACACAGATACGCAGTATTTT. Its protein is CASSLGLAGALHTDTQYF.

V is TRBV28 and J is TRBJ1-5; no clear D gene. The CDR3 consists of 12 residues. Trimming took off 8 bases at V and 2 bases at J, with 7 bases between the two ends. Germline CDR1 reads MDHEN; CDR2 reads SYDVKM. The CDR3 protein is CASLEGNQPQHF. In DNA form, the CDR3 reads TGTGCCAGCCTCGAGGGCAATCAGCCCCAGCATTTT.

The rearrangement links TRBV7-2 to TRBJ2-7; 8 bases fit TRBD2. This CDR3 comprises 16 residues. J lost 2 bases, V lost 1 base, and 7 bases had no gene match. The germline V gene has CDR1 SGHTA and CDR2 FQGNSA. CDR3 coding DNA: TGTGCCAGCAGCTTAGTAGCGGGGCTACCAACCTACGAGCAGTACTTC. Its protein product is CASSLVAGLPTYEQYF. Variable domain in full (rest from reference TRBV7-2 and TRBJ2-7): GAGVSQSPSNKVTEKGKDVELRCDPISGHTALYWYRQSLGQGLEFLIYFQGNSAPDKSGLPSDRFSAERTGGSVSTLTIQRTQQEDSAVYLCASSLVAGLPTYEQYFGPGTRLTVT.

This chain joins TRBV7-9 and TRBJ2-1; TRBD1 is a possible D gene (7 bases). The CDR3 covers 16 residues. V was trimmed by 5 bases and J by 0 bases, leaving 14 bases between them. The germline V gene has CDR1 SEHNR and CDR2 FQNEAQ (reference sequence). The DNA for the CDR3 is TGTGCCAGCAGCCACCGACAGGGAGGCTCCTACAATGAGCAGTTCTTC. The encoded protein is CASSHRQGGSYNEQFF.

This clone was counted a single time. This chain's CDR3 is CASTVRGGSNQPQHF. The CDR3 coding sequence is TGTGCCAGTACCGTGCGGGGGGGAAGCAATCAGCCCCAGCATTTT. The chain links TRBV19 to TRBJ1-5; TRBD1 is a possible D gene (5 bases). CDR1 LNHDA and CDR2 SQIVND come from the germline V gene (reference sequence). V lost 7 bases and J 1 base, leaving 14 bases between the germline ends. CDR3 length equals 15 residues.

The DNA for the CDR3 is TGTGCCAGCAGCCAAGATACGACCCTGGGTTCACCCCTCCACTTT. It is translated as CASSQDTTLGSPLHF. The chain is built from TRBV3-1 (or the pseudogene TRBV3-2) and TRBJ1-6; D is undetermined. The length of the CDR3 is 15 residues. Trimming took 0 bases from V and 9 from J, leaving 12 bases between them. Germline CDR1 and CDR2: LGHDT and YNNKEL (reference sequence).

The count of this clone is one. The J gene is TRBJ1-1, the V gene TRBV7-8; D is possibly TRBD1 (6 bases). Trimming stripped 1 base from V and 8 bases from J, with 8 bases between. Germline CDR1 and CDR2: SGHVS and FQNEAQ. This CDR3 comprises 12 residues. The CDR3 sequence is CASSLGGPEAFF. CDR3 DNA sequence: TGTGCCAGCAGCTTAGGGGGGCCGGAAGCTTTCTTT.

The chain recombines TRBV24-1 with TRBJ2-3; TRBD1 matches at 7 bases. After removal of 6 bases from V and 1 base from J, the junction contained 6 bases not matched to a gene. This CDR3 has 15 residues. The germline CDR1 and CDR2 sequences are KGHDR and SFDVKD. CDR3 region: CATSSLGTGTDTQYF. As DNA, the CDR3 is TGTGCCACCAGTTCCCTCGGGACAGGCACAGATACGCAGTATTTT.

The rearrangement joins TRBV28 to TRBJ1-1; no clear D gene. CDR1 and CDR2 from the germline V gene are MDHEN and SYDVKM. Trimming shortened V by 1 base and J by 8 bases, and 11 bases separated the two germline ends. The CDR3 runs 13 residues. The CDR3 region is CASSLYRPPEAFF. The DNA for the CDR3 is TGTGCCAGCAGTTTATACCGACCGCCAGAAGCTTTCTTT.

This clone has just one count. DNA for the CDR3: TGTGCCAGCTCACCACGGCAGGTTGAAAAACTGTTTTTT. Residues: CASSPRQVEKLFF. The chain joins TRBV18 to TRBJ1-4, with unresolved D. Germline-derived CDR1 and CDR2 are KGHSH and LQKENI. This CDR3 comprises 13 residues. Trimming took 1 base from V and 7 from J, leaving 7 bases between them.

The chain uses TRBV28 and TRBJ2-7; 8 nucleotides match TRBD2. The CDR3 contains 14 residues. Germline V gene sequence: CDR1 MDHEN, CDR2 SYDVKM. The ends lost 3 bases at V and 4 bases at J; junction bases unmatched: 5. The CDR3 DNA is TGTGCCAGCAGTTTCGGGGGGGCGGTGTACGAGCAGTACTTC. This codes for CASSFGGAVYEQYF.

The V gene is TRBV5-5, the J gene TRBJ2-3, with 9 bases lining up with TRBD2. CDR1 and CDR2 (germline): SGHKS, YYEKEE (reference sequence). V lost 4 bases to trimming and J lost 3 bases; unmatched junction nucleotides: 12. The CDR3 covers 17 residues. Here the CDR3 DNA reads TGTGCCAGCAGCCCTCTTGGGGGCGCGGGGGGGACAGATACGCAGTATTTT. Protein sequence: CASSPLGGAGGTDTQYF.

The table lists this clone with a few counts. The CDR3 DNA sequence: TGTGCCAGCAGCACTCTGACAGGGCCGAACACTGAAGCTTTCTTT. Translating gives CASSTLTGPNTEAFF. The genes are TRBV7-2 and TRBJ1-1; TRBD1 aligns across 7 bases. Trimming took 5 bases from V and 1 from J; bases not matched to a gene: 7. Germline V gene lookup returns CDR1 SGHTA and CDR2 FQGNSA. The CDR3 is 15 amino acids.

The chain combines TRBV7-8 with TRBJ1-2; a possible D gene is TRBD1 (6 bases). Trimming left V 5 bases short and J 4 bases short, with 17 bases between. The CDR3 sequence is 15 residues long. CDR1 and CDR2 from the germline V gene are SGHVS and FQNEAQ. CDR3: CASSPFTGPAYGYTF. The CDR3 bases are TGTGCCAGCAGCCCCTTTACAGGGCCAGCCTATGGCTACACCTTC.

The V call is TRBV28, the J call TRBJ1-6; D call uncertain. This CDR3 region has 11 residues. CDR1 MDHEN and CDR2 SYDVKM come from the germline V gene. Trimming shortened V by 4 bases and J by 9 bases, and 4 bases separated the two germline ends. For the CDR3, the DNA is TGTGCCAGCAGTTGGGGTTCACCCCTCCACTTT. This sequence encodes CASSWGSPLHF.

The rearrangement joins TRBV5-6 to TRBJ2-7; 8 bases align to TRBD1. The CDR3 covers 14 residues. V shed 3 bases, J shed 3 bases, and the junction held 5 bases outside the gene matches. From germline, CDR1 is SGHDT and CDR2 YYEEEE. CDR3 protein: CASSYTGGVYEQYF. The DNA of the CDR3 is TGTGCCAGCAGCTATACAGGGGGAGTCTACGAGCAGTACTTC.

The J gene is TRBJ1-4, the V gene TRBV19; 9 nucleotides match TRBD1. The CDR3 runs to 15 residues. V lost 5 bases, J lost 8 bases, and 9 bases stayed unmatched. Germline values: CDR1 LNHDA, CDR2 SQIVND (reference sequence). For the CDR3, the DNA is TGTGCCAGTAGTCCGGTGAGACAGGGGGAAGAAAAACTGTTTTTT. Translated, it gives CASSPVRQGEEKLFF.

In DNA, the CDR3 is TGTGCTAGTGGTTTAGGTGGGAGGTCTTGGGAGCAGTTCTTC. Residues: CASGLGGRSWEQFF. The chain joins TRBV12-5 to TRBJ2-1; D perhaps matches TRBD2 (6 bases). Germline CDR1 reads LGHNT; CDR2 reads FRNRAP. The length of the CDR3 is 14 residues. The ends were cut back, 3 bases at V and 10 bases at J, with 16 bases in the middle.

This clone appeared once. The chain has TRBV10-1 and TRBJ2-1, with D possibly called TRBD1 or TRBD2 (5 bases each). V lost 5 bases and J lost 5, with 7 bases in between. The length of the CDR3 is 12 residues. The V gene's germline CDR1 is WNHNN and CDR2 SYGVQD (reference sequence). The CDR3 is CASSRGDNEQFF. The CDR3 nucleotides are TGCGCCAGCAGTCGAGGGGACAATGAGCAGTTCTTC.

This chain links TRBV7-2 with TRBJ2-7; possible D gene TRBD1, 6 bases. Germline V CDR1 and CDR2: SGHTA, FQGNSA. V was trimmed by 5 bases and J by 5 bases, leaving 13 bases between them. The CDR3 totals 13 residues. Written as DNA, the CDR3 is TGTGCCAGCAGCATCACAGGGATCCACGAGCAGTACTTC. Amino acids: CASSITGIHEQYF. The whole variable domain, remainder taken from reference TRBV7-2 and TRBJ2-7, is GAGVSQSPSNKVTEKGKDVELRCDPISGHTALYWYRQSLGQGLEFLIYFQGNSAPDKSGLPSDRFSAERTGGSVSTLTIQRTQQEDSAVYLCASSITGIHEQYFGPGTRLTVT.

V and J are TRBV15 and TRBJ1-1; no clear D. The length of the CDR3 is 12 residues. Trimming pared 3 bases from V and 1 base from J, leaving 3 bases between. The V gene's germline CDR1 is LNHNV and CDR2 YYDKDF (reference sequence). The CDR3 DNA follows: TGTGCCACCAGCAGGGAGAACACTGAAGCTTTCTTT. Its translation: CATSRENTEAFF.

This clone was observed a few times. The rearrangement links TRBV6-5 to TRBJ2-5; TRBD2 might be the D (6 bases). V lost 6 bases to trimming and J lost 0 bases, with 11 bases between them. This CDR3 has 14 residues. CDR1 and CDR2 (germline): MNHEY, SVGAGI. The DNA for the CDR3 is TGTGCCAGCAGGCTCCGGGACTACCAAGAGACCCAGTACTTC. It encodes CASRLRDYQETQYF.

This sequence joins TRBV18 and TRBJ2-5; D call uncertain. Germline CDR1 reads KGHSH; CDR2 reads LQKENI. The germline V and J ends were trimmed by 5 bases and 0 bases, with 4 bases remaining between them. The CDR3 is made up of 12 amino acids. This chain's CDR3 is CASSANQETQYF. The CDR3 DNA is TGTGCCAGCTCAGCAAACCAAGAGACCCAGTACTTC.